A single sample is the source of the 13 T cell receptor beta chains below, sequenced in a study of T cells after yellow fever vaccination. TCRdb recomputed calls from the 5' RACE reads with MiXCR, one row per CDR3 protein. The table shows 300,000 to 350,000 distinct CDR3 sequences, with less than 9.5% occurring only once. The sequences come from PBMCs, collected roughly 45 days after the first yellow fever vaccination. All receptors derive from a man younger than 35 who received the YFV17D yellow fever vaccine.

The rearrangement joins TRBV20-1 to TRBJ2-1; D not resolved. The CDR3 is made up of 17 amino acids. V dropped 8 bases and J dropped 6 bases, with 29 bases sitting between them. Germline V gives CDR1 DFQATT, CDR2 SNEGSKA (reference sequence). The CDR3 DNA reads as TGCAGTCCCATACGCGGTTCTTCGTTCTCCTCCGCCAATGAGCAGTTCTTC. It encodes CSPIRGSSFSSANEQFF.

The rearrangement links TRBV7-9 to TRBJ1-2, with a weak D call TRBD1 (6 bases). CDR1 and CDR2 from the germline V gene are SEHNR and FQNEAQ (reference sequence). Trimming stripped 5 bases from V and 6 bases from J, with 16 bases between. This CDR3 is built from 14 residues. The CDR3 region has the DNA TGTGCCAGCAGCAACTTCGGGGGGCCCGATGGCTACACCTTC. This encodes CASSNFGGPDGYTF.

In its sample, this clonotype was seen a few times. The chain carries TRBV5-1 and TRBJ1-4; no reliable D call. Germline V gene lookup returns CDR1 SGHRS and CDR2 YFSETQ. V lost 4 bases, J lost 6 bases, and 16 bases lay in between. The CDR3 length is 15 residues. In nucleotides, the CDR3 is TGCGCCAGCAGCCTGTCCGGAAGTAGGGATGAAAAACTGTTTTTT. Translation gives CASSLSGSRDEKLFF.

This clonotype was seen only a few times. The CDR3 DNA is TGTGCCTGGAGCTCTAGCGGGGGGAATGAGCAGTTCTTC. It specifies CAWSSSGGNEQFF. This chain links TRBV30 with TRBJ2-1; 11 bases line up with TRBD2. CDR3 length: 13 residues. The V segment lost 3 bases and the J segment 7 bases; nucleotides outside the gene matches: 2. Looked up from germline, CDR1 is GTSNPN and CDR2 is SVGIG (reference sequence).

This rearrangement joins TRBV30 to TRBJ2-7; a possible D gene is TRBD2 (6 bases). This CDR3 has 11 residues. Per the germline V gene, CDR1 is GTSNPN and CDR2 is SVGIG (reference sequence). Trimming pared 2 bases from V and 6 bases from J, leaving 8 bases between. CDR3 nucleotide sequence: TGTGCCTGGAGTTTGGGGGGCGAGCAGTACTTC. Its translation is CAWSLGGEQYF.

This clonotype was seen many times. The V gene is TRBV4-1, the J gene TRBJ1-5, with D unresolved. The germline gives CDR1 MGHRA, CDR2 YSYEKL. The CDR3 covers 15 residues. V lost 2 bases and J lost 0, with 8 bases in between. The chain's CDR3 is CASSQRTDSNQPQHF. CDR3 coding DNA: TGCGCCAGCAGCCAAAGAACAGATAGCAATCAGCCCCAGCATTTT.

The V gene is TRBV20-1, the J gene TRBJ2-5; TRBD2 might be the D (6 bases). Trimming cost V 0 bases and J 2 bases, with 13 bases left between them. The CDR3 runs to 15 residues. The germline V gene encodes CDR1 DFQATT and CDR2 SNEGSKA (reference sequence). The CDR3: CSARDRAGIQETQYF. CDR3 DNA sequence: TGCAGTGCTAGAGATCGGGCGGGGATACAAGAGACCCAGTACTTC.

The V call is TRBV6-5, the J call TRBJ1-2, with 7 positions matching TRBD1. V lost 0 bases and J lost 7; bases outside the gene matches: 20. CDR3 length: 19 amino acids. Germline V gene data show CDR1 as MNHEY and CDR2 as SVGAGI. The CDR3 reads CASSYSTSLIGTVPGGYTF. The CDR3 nucleotides read TGTGCCAGCAGTTACTCGACTAGCCTGATTGGGACAGTGCCGGGTGGCTACACCTTC.

The gene calls are TRBV27 and TRBJ1-6; 11 nucleotides agree with TRBD1. This CDR3 spans 18 amino acids. Germline lookup yields CDR1 MNHEY and CDR2 SMNVEV (reference sequence). The V gene end was trimmed by 2 bases and the J gene end by 11 bases; junction bases not matched to a gene: 14. CDR3 residues: CASSLNRPGQGVYPPLHF. The CDR3 nucleotides read TGTGCCAGCAGTTTAAATCGCCCGGGACAGGGGGTCTATCCACCCCTCCACTTT.

The chain uses TRBV15 and TRBJ1-2, with 8 bases matching TRBD1. The germline V gene has CDR1 LNHNV and CDR2 YYDKDF (reference sequence). V lost 4 bases, J lost 7 bases, and 8 bases stayed unmatched. CDR3 size: 14 residues. Here the CDR3 reads CATSTDRGGSGYTF. CDR3 nucleotides: TGTGCCACCAGCACCGACAGGGGTGGCTCTGGCTACACCTTC.

This clonotype showed up just a few times. This sequence joins TRBV27 and TRBJ2-4; 8 nucleotides agree with TRBD1. Germline CDR1 MNHEY, CDR2 SMNVEV (reference sequence). With 1 base clipped from V and 2 bases from J, the junction kept 4 bases outside the gene matches. This CDR3 contains 16 residues. The CDR3 DNA reads TGTGCCAGCAGTTTATTCCAGGGGGCCCCCAAAAACATTCAGTACTTC. Translation gives CASSLFQGAPKNIQYF.

The sample holds a few counts of this clonotype. The CDR3 DNA follows: TGCAGTGTTTCACCCCATACGAACACCGGGGAGCTGTTTTTT. Translated: CSVSPHTNTGELFF. V gene TRBV20-1 combines with J gene TRBJ2-2; no clear D. Trimming took off 7 bases at V and 0 bases at J, with 12 bases between the two ends. The length of the CDR3 is 14 residues. CDR1 DFQATT and CDR2 SNEGSKA come from the germline V gene (reference sequence).

The V and J genes are TRBV19 and TRBJ1-5; D is undetermined. V lost 2 bases and J lost 4, with 6 bases in between. The length of the CDR3 is 13 residues. The germline V gene has CDR1 LNHDA and CDR2 SQIVND (reference sequence). Written as DNA, the CDR3 is TGTGCCAGTAGTATAATCAGGAATCAGCCCCAGCATTTT. Amino acid sequence: CASSIIRNQPQHF.